The clone carrying this T cell receptor (beta chain) was picked up many times. The data derive from a study of T-cell reconstitution after alpha-beta-depleted transplantation in children. V was cut by 6 bases and J by 5 bases, with 13 bases left in between. Germline V CDR1 and CDR2: SNHLY, FYNNEI. The CDR3 totals 13 residues. Researchers prepared the TCRbeta library using unique molecular identifiers, the study reports. TCRdb re-analysed the PCR reads in MiXCR, keeping a single row per CDR3 protein. Of about 72,000 distinct CDR3 sequences in the sample, about 7% are singletons; the top ten hold around 2.4%.

The material sequenced was PBMCs from the stem cell graft donor, taken from the stem cell graft. The source is a human donor who donated a stem cell graft to a child with acute lymphoblastic leukemia. The genes are TRBV2 and TRBJ1-1; the D is unclear. The CDR3 reads CASRSGRGTEAFF. CDR3 nucleotide sequence: TGTGCCAGCAGGTCCGGGCGTGGAACTGAAGCTTTCTTT.